The sequence of this T cell receptor (beta chain) was determined in a study of beta chain features in type 1 diabetes. Whole-study findings and limits: Healthy donors had naive, central memory and Treg TCRB repertoires that appeared less similar than those seen among patients.

Of note for this clone: The antigen is unknown.

Reverse transcribing all isolated RNA meant expressed TCRB transcripts were sequenced. Only in-frame clones appear in the TCRdb table, and some are missing; sequencing was by immunoSEQ multiplex PCR. The top ten hold around 1.3% of the sample, which has more than 110,000 clones, 6.9% seen once. CDR3 length: 16 residues. J was trimmed by 3 bases and V by 7 bases; bases with no gene match: 11. Germline CDR1 and CDR2: LNHDA and SQIVND (reference sequence). Sequences were obtained from central memory CD4+ T cells from blood. This receptor was identified in a woman under 40 in good health. The chain joins TRBV19 to TRBJ1-5; 8 nucleotides align to TRBD1. As DNA, the CDR3 is TGTGCCAGTAAAGGGGAATGGACAGGGACCAATCAGCCCCAGCATTTT. Residues: CASKGEWTGTNQPQHF.